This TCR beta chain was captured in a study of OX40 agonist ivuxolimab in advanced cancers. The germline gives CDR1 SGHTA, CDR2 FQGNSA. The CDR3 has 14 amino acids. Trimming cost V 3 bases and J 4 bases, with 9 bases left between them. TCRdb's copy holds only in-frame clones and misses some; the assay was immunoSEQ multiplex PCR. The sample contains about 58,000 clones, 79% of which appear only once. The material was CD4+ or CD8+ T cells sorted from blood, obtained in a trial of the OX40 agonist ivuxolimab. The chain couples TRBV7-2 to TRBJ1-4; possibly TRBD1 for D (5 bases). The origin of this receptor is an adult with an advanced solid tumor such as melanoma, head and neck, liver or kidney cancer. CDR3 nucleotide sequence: TGTGCCAGCAGCTTCGACAGACGTAATGAAAAACTGTTTTTT. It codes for CASSFDRRNEKLFF.